One sample yielded the 29 T cell receptor beta chains listed below, sequenced in a study of T cell responses to AZD1222 COVID-19 vaccine. Sequenced by immunoSEQ multiplex PCR; TCRdb stores in-frame clones only, minus some. The table records approximately 67,000 clones, 80% to 85% of them present only once. The sequenced sample was peripheral blood, obtained on day 0 of AZD1222 vaccination. Every receptor here comes from an adult in good health.

The chain links TRBV5-6 to TRBJ2-2, with D hard to call. V was cut by 6 bases and J by 5 bases, with 14 bases left in between. The CDR3 extends over 14 amino acids. The germline CDR1 and CDR2 sequences are SGHDT and YYEEEE. The CDR3 DNA is TGTGCCAGCACCCGAGAAAAGGGAACCGGGGAGCTGTTTTTT. Translating it yields CASTREKGTGELFF.

V is TRBV6-5 and J is TRBJ2-5, with 7 bases identical to TRBD2. The CDR3 runs to 14 residues. Per germline, CDR1 MNHEY and CDR2 SVGAGI. V shed 2 bases, J shed 5 bases, and the junction held 5 bases outside the gene matches. CDR3 sequence reads: CASSYREVWETQYF. CDR3 bases: TGTGCCAGCAGTTACCGGGAGGTCTGGGAGACCCAGTACTTC.

The chain couples TRBV5-6 to TRBJ1-3, with D possibly TRBD1 on 5 matching bases. Germline V gene lookup returns CDR1 SGHDT and CDR2 YYEEEE. The CDR3 sequence is 14 residues long. V dropped 1 base and J dropped 4 bases, with 9 bases sitting between them. The CDR3 is CASSLRGVGNTIYF. CDR3 nucleotide sequence: TGTGCCAGCAGCTTGAGAGGGGTCGGAAACACCATATATTTT.

Notes on this clone: An end of the junction differs from the germline gene, which may be a read error. The V and J genes are TRBV7-7 and TRBJ2-1, with 11 bases identical to TRBD2. The CDR3 extends over 15 amino acids. CDR1 is SSHAT, CDR2 FNYEAQ, per germline (reference sequence). In DNA form, the CDR3 reads TGTGCTAGCAGCACACTAGCGGGAGCAGGCAATGAGCAGTTCTTC. It codes for CASSTLAGAGNEQFF. The full variable domain, rest sourced from reference TRBV7-7 and TRBJ2-1, is GAGVSQSPRYKVTKRGQDVTLRCDPISSHATLYWYQQALGQGPEFLTYFNYEAQPDKSGLPSDRFSAERPEGSISTLTIQRTEQRDSAMYRCASSTLAGAGNEQFFGPGTRLTVL.

The rearrangement uses TRBV18 and TRBJ2-7, with 10 bases aligning to TRBD1. Germline CDR1 KGHSH, CDR2 LQKENI. The CDR3 extends over 14 amino acids. V lost 2 bases and J lost 5; bases outside the gene matches: 3. The chain's CDR3 is CASSPATGGHEQYF. The CDR3, as DNA: TGTGCCAGCTCACCAGCGACAGGGGGCCACGAGCAGTACTTC.

The rearrangement links TRBV4-3 to TRBJ1-5, with 7 bases lining up with TRBD1. Looked up from germline, CDR1 is LGHNA and CDR2 is YSLEER. Losses at the gene ends were 0 bases for V and 3 bases for J; bases not matched to a gene: 11. This CDR3 contains 18 residues. CDR3 sequence reads: CASSQDWSAGQYNQPQHF. CDR3 DNA sequence: TGCGCCAGCAGCCAAGATTGGTCCGCGGGACAGTACAATCAGCCCCAGCATTTT.

This clone was seen many times. The chain combines TRBV28 with TRBJ2-7; D tentatively reads TRBD1 or TRBD2 (5 bases each). CDR3 length equals 14 residues. The V end was cut by 7 bases, the J end by 6 bases, with 19 bases between. Germline values: CDR1 MDHEN, CDR2 SYDVKM. The CDR3 sequence: CASTAGTWGLEQYF. The CDR3 region has the DNA TGTGCCAGCACCGCCGGGACCTGGGGTCTCGAGCAGTACTTC.

This chain connects TRBV9 to TRBJ2-7, with TRBD2 matching over 8 bases. CDR3 size: 17 residues. V was pared by 1 base and J by 5 bases, with 14 bases of the junction left unmatched. Per germline, CDR1 SGDLS and CDR2 YYNGEE. The CDR3 coding sequence is TGTGCCAGCAGCGTACCCTCACCGGGACTAGAAGGGCACGAGCAGTACTTC. This gives the protein CASSVPSPGLEGHEQYF.

The J gene is TRBJ2-3, the V gene TRBV12-5; a possible D gene is TRBD2 (6 bases). Germline CDR1 is LGHNT and CDR2 is FRNRAP. The CDR3 has 18 residues. V gave up 5 bases and J gave up 0 bases, with 21 bases separating them. The CDR3 DNA is TGTGCTAGTGGTCCTCCCGGGACTGTCCGTTCTAGCACAGATACGCAGTATTTT. This gives the protein CASGPPGTVRSSTDTQYF.

The chain couples TRBV3-1 (or the pseudogene TRBV3-2) to TRBJ1-4; D is uncertain. The ends were cut back, 1 base at V and 11 bases at J, with 8 bases in the middle. Germline assignment: CDR1 LGHDT and CDR2 YNNKEL (reference sequence). The CDR3 extends over 12 amino acids. Here the CDR3 reads CASSQGRAKLFF. In nucleotides, the CDR3 is TGTGCCAGCAGCCAAGGAAGGGCGAAACTGTTTTTT.

The chain links TRBV5-6 to TRBJ1-5, with D possibly TRBD1 on 5 matching bases. Germline values: CDR1 SGHDT, CDR2 YYEEEE. This CDR3 spans 14 amino acids. The germline V and J ends were trimmed by 4 bases and 2 bases, with 10 bases remaining between them. The CDR3 coding sequence is TGTGCCAGCAGCCCCCGGGACGGCAATCAGCCCCAGCATTTT. This encodes CASSPRDGNQPQHF. The whole variable domain, remainder taken from reference TRBV5-6 and TRBJ1-5, is DAGVTQSPTHLIKTRGQQVTLRCSPKSGHDTVSWYQQALGQGPQFIFQYYEEEERQRGNFPDRFSGHQFPNYSSELNVNALLLGDSALYLCASSPRDGNQPQHFGDGTRLSIL.

The chain recombines TRBV19 with TRBJ1-4, with unresolved D. The germline CDR1 and CDR2 sequences are LNHDA and SQIVND (reference sequence). This CDR3 is built from 15 residues. V was pared by 4 bases and J by 0 bases, with 9 bases between. The CDR3 here is CASSKSPATNEKLFF. In nucleotides, the CDR3 is TGTGCCAGTAGTAAGAGCCCCGCAACTAATGAAAAACTGTTTTTT.

The V call is TRBV5-1, the J call TRBJ1-5; 11 bases fit TRBD1. The CDR3 is 15 amino acids. The V gene's germline CDR1 is SGHRS and CDR2 YFSETQ. V was pared by 5 bases and J by 5 bases, with 6 bases of the junction left unmatched. CDR3 sequence (DNA): TGCGCCAGCAGAGATGGACAGGGGGCGGATCAGCCCCAGCATTTT. This translates into CASRDGQGADQPQHF.

The J gene is TRBJ2-5, the V gene TRBV2; 8 positions agree with TRBD1. With V trimmed by 5 bases and J by 3 bases, 8 bases remained unmatched. The CDR3 contains 15 residues. Germline assignment: CDR1 SNHLY and CDR2 FYNNEI. CDR3 bases: TGTGCCAGCAGTCCTCGTTGGACAGGGAAAGAGACCCAGTACTTC. Translation: CASSPRWTGKETQYF.

The chain links TRBV18 to TRBJ2-2; D is possibly TRBD1 (5 bases). This CDR3 is 14 amino acids long. Germline CDR1 reads KGHSH; CDR2 reads LQKENI. Trimming left V 3 bases short and J 5 bases short, with 10 bases between. The CDR3 DNA reads TGTGCCAGCTCACCTTCAGGGTATACCGGGGAGCTGTTTTTT. The encoded protein is CASSPSGYTGELFF.

This chain uses TRBV28 with TRBJ2-7; D gene unclear. CDR3 length equals 14 residues. The germline V gene encodes CDR1 MDHEN and CDR2 SYDVKM. V was cut by 2 bases and J by 8 bases, with 16 bases left in between. The CDR3: CASSLKQILTKQYF. The CDR3 nucleotides are TGTGCCAGCAGTTTAAAGCAAATCCTTACGAAGCAGTACTTC.

In its sample, this clone was seen once. The J gene is TRBJ2-1, the V gene TRBV30; D unresolved. V was cut by 2 bases and J by 0 bases, with 11 bases left in between. The CDR3 spans 15 residues. The germline gives CDR1 GTSNPN, CDR2 SVGIG (reference sequence). The CDR3 bases are TGTGCCTGGAGTACAGAGTTTAGCTCCTACAATGAGCAGTTCTTC. Encoded protein: CAWSTEFSSYNEQFF.

J is TRBJ1-1 and V is TRBV6-1; D possibly corresponds to TRBD1 (6 bases). Germline V gene sequence: CDR1 MNHNS, CDR2 SASEGT. V lost 2 bases and J 5 bases, leaving 27 bases between the germline ends. The CDR3 runs to 19 residues. CDR3 sequence: CASSETERTASFTRTEAFF. CDR3 sequence (DNA): TGTGCCAGCAGTGAAACTGAGCGGACAGCCTCCTTTACGAGGACTGAAGCTTTCTTT.

The rearrangement uses TRBV12-3 or TRBV12-4 and TRBJ1-1; D gene unclear. The CDR3 loop spans 12 amino acids. The V end was cut by 1 base, the J end by 9 bases, with 9 bases between. CDR3 region: CASSLGWTQAFF. The CDR3 DNA reads as TGTGCCAGCAGTTTAGGATGGACGCAAGCTTTCTTT.

This clone was seen a handful of times. The rearrangement joins TRBV4-3 to TRBJ1-1; no firm D call. The CDR3 contains 15 residues. Germline lookup yields CDR1 LGHNA and CDR2 YSLEER. Trimming took off 1 base at V and 7 bases at J, with 16 bases between the two ends. The CDR3 DNA reads TGCGCCAGCAGCCAAGTAGGTCGGGTTGTAAATGAAGCTTTCTTT. It translates to CASSQVGRVVNEAFF.

The chain combines TRBV5-1 with TRBJ1-5, with D possibly being TRBD1 (6 bases). Trimming removed 4 bases from V and 7 bases from J, with 18 bases in between. The CDR3 runs 15 residues. Germline-derived CDR1 and CDR2 are SGHRS and YFSETQ. CDR3 bases: TGCGCCAGCAGCGTGTCAGGGGAGGGGAACCAGCCCCAGCATTTT. It translates to CASSVSGEGNQPQHF.

The gene calls are TRBV6-5 and TRBJ2-3, with D tentatively TRBD2 (6 bases). The germline V gene encodes CDR1 MNHEY and CDR2 SVGAGI. V gave up 6 bases and J gave up 7 bases, with 20 bases separating them. CDR3 length: 15 residues. The CDR3 nucleotides are TGTGCCAGCAGCTCCGGGACTTCCATATTGAATACGCAGTATTTT. Translating it yields CASSSGTSILNTQYF.

The chain combines TRBV4-3 with TRBJ1-5; D gene uncertain. The CDR3 extends over 15 amino acids. V was cut by 2 bases and J by 2 bases, with 10 bases left in between. Per germline, CDR1 LGHNA and CDR2 YSLEER. This CDR3 reads CASSQFWRGNQPQHF. The CDR3 nucleotides read TGCGCCAGCAGCCAATTTTGGAGGGGCAATCAGCCCCAGCATTTT.

The chain has TRBV28 and TRBJ2-2; 8 bases align to TRBD2. The CDR3 contains 16 residues. CDR1 is MDHEN and CDR2 is SYDVKM in the germline V gene. V lost 3 bases and J lost 2; bases outside the gene matches: 5. CDR3 sequence (DNA): TGTGCCAGCAGTTTCTCGGGGACTAGTAACACCGGGGAGCTGTTTTTT. Residues: CASSFSGTSNTGELFF.

The chain uses TRBV4-2 and TRBJ2-7; 8 bases agree with TRBD2. J lost 3 bases, V lost 4 bases, and 5 bases had no gene match. The CDR3 sequence is 14 residues long. Germline values: CDR1 LGHNA, CDR2 YNFKEQ. The CDR3 region is CASSPSGGDYEQYF. CDR3 DNA sequence: TGTGCCAGCAGCCCCAGCGGGGGAGACTACGAGCAGTACTTC.

This clone has just one count. For the CDR3, the DNA is TGCGCCAGCGGGATGGGGCTGGGCACCGGGGAGCTGTTTTTT. Protein: CASGMGLGTGELFF. This rearrangement joins TRBV4-3 to TRBJ2-2; the D gene is possibly TRBD1 (5 bases). This CDR3 region has 14 residues. Germline CDR1 LGHNA, CDR2 YSLEER. Trimming pared 8 bases from V and 4 bases from J, leaving 14 bases between.

This chain connects TRBV6-2 or TRBV6-3 to TRBJ1-1; tentative D call: TRBD1 (5 bases). Germline V lookup: CDR1 MNHEY, CDR2 SVGEGT. This CDR3 has 13 residues. The V end lost 8 bases, the J end lost 4 bases, and 14 bases lay between the germline ends. The CDR3 here is CASRPGGATEAFF. The DNA for the CDR3 is TGTGCCAGCCGCCCAGGAGGGGCCACTGAAGCTTTCTTT.

The rearrangement links TRBV7-2 to TRBJ2-1, with TRBD2 matching over 11 bases. V shed 9 bases and J 5 bases; nucleotides not matched to a gene: 6. The CDR3 is 14 amino acids. Germline CDR1 reads SGHTA; CDR2 reads FQGNSA. The chain's CDR3 is CASLAGGSNNEQFF. The CDR3 DNA is TGTGCCAGTTTAGCGGGGGGGAGCAACAATGAGCAGTTCTTC.

The chain employs TRBV5-1 and TRBJ1-3, with 8 bases fitting TRBD1. Trimming removed 4 bases from V and 4 bases from J; junction bases left unmatched: 13. The CDR3 has 17 residues. CDR1 is SGHRS and CDR2 is YFSETQ in the germline V gene. This CDR3 is CASSRFGQGHDGNTIYF. As DNA, the CDR3 is TGCGCCAGCAGCCGCTTCGGACAGGGCCACGACGGAAACACCATATATTTT.